Given below is one T cell receptor (beta chain) in context. What it recognizes is unknown. The data are from a study of regulatory dendritic cells for organ transplantation. Study in general: Regulatory dendritic cells were monocyte-derived, receiving vitamin D3 on days 0 and 4 and IL-10 on day 4. The study's findings and limits: Mature dendritic cells appeared to drive more memory CD8+ clonal expansion than regulatory ones. The authors noted considerable between-person heterogeneity in alloreactive memory CD8+ cells.

Sorted subsets were CFSE-labeled and cultured less than 6 days with allogeneic dendritic cells. Naive CD45RA+ and memory CD45RO+ CD4+ or CD8+ T cells were FACS-sorted. The CDR3 contains 11 residues. J lost 10 bases, V lost 4 bases, and 6 bases had no gene match. CDR1 and CDR2 from the germline V gene are GTSNPN and SVGIG (reference sequence). Profiled with immunoSEQ multiplex PCR; TCRdb holds only in-frame clones, not every one. Among around 12,000 clones, 89% were seen once, and the ten largest hold approximately 0.22%. The source of this sequence is a human donor in good health. The chain combines TRBV30 with TRBJ1-2; 7 bases match TRBD1. The sample comprised naive CD8+ T cells from blood cultured with regulatory dendritic cells. This sample's subset: CD45RA+ naive T cells. The CDR3 nucleotides are TGTGCCTGGAAAAGGGGGCGATACTACACCTTC. This encodes CAWKRGRYYTF.